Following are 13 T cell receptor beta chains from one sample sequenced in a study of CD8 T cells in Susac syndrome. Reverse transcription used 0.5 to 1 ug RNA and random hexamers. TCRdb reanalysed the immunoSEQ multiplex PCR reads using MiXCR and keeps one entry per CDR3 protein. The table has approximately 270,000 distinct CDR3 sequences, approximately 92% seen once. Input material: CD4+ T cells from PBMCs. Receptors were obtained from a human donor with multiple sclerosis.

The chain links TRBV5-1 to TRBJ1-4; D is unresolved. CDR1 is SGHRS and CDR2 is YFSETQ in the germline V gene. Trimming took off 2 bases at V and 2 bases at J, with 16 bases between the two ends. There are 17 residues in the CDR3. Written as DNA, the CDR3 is TGCGCCAGCAGCTTATTCGGCGGGGTCGCGACTAATGAAAAACTGTTTTTT. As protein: CASSLFGGVATNEKLFF. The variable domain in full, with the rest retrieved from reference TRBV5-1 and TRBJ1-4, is KAGVTQTPRYLIKTRGQQVTLSCSPISGHRSVSWYQQTPGQGLQFLFEYFSETQRNKGNFPGRFSGRQFSNSRSEMNVSTLELGDSALYLCASSLFGGVATNEKLFFGSGTQLSVL.

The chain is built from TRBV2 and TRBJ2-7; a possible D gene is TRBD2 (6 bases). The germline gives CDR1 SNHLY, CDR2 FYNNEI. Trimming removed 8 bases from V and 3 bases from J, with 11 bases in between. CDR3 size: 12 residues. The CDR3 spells CASWGERYEQYF. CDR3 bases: TGTGCCAGCTGGGGGGAACGCTACGAGCAGTACTTC.

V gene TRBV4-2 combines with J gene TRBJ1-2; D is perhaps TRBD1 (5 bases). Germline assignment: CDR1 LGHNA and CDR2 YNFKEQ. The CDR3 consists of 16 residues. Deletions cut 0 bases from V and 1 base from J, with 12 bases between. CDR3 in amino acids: CASSQDGGNGNYGYTF. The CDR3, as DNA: TGTGCCAGCAGCCAAGACGGGGGGAATGGTAACTATGGCTACACCTTC.

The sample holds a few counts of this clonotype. As DNA, the CDR3 is TGTGCCAGCAGCTTGTCCCCTAACTATGGCTACACCTTC. Its translation: CASSLSPNYGYTF. This rearrangement joins TRBV7-8 to TRBJ1-2; D call uncertain. Trimming took off 3 bases at V and 0 bases at J, with 5 bases between the two ends. Germline CDR1 SGHVS, CDR2 FQNEAQ. This CDR3 has 13 amino acids.

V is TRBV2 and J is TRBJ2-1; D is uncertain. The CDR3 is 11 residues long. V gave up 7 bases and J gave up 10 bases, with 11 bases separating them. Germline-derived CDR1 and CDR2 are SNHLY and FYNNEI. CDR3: CASITQQEQFF. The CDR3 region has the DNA TGTGCCAGCATTACACAGCAAGAGCAGTTCTTC. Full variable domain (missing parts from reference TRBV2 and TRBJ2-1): EPEVTQTPSHQVTQMGQEVILRCVPISNHLYFYWYRQILGQKVEFLVSFYNNEISEKSEIFDDQFSVERPDGSNFTLKIRSTKLEDSAMYFCASITQQEQFFGPGTRLTVL.

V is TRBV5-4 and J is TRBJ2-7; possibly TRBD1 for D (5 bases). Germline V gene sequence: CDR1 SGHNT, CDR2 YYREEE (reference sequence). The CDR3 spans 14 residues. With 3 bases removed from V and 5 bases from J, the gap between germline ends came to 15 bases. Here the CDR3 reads CASSWGQGRDEQYF. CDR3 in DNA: TGTGCCAGCAGCTGGGGTCAGGGTAGGGACGAGCAGTACTTC.

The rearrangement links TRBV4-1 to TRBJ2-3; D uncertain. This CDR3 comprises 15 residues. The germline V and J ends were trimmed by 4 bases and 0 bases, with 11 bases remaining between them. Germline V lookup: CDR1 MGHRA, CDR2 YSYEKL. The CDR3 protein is CASSLIPASTDTQYF. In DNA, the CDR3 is TGCGCCAGCAGCCTCATCCCTGCGAGCACAGATACGCAGTATTTT.

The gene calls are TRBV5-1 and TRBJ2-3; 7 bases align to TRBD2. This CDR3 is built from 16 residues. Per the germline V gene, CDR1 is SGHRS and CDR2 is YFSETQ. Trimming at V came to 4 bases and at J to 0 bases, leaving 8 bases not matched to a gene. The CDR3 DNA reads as TGCGCCAGCAGCCCGCCTCGGGGGGACAGCACAGATACGCAGTATTTT. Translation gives CASSPPRGDSTDTQYF.

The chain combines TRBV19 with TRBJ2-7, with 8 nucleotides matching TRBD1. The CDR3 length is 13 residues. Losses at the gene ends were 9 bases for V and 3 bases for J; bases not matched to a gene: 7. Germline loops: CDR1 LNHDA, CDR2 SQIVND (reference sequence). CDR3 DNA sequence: TGTGCCAGCTCGACAGGGGCGGGCTACGAGCAGTACGTC. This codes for CASSTGAGYEQYV.

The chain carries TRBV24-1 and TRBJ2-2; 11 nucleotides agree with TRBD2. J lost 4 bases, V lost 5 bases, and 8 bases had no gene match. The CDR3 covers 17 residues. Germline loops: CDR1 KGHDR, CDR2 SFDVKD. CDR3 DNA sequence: TGTGCCACCAGTGCCCTAGCGGGGGGCCATCTCACCGGGGAGCTGTTTTTT. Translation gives CATSALAGGHLTGELFF.

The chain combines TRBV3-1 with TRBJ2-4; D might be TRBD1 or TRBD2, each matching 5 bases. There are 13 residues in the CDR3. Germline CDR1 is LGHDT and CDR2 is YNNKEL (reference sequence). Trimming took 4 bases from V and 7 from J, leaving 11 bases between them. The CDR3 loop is CASSLGRRNIQYF. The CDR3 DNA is TGTGCCAGCAGCCTGGGACGAAGGAACATTCAGTACTTC.

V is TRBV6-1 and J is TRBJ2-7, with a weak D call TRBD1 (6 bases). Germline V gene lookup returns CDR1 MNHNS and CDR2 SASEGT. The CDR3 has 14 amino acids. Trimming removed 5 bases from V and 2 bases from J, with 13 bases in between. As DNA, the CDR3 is TGTGCCAGCAGTAACAGGGACGTAACCTACGAGCAGTACGTC. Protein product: CASSNRDVTYEQYV.

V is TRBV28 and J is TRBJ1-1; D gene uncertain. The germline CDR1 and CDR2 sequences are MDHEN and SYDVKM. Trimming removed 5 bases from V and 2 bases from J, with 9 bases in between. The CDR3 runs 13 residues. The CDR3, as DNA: TGTGCCAGCAGTGGGGAGAGAAACACTGAAGCTTTCTTT. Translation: CASSGERNTEAFF.